This is a list of T cell receptor beta chains from one sample in a study of brain T cells in children with intractable seizures. Sequencing used immunoSEQ multiplex PCR; TCRdb keeps in-frame clones, though not all of them. This table has about 80,000 clones, about 93% appearing once. The sample in question was peripheral blood, obtained at surgery. The receptor set was obtained from a girl aged 2-10 years with Rasmussen encephalitis and intractable seizures. The CDR3 runs from the conserved cysteine through the conserved F or W. Fields, in order: V gene, D gene, clone size, J gene, CDR3 protein, CDR3 DNA. D genes are given only for firm matches. Clone size is shown for a subset of rows, as once, few, many or a class of expanded clone.

V: TRBV10-2
D: TRBD1
size: .
J: TRBJ2-7
CDR3: CASSDREWNEQYF
DNA: TGCGCCAGCAGCGACAGGGAATGGAACGAGCAGTACTTC

V: TRBV4-1
D: .
size: .
J: TRBJ1-1
CDR3: CASSQRGAFF
DNA: TGCGCCAGCAGCCAACGGGGAGCTTTCTTT

V: TRBV4-2
D: .
size: .
J: TRBJ1-5
CDR3: CASSQDSRGILGNQPQHF
DNA: TGTGCCAGCAGCCAAGATTCCCGGGGTATATTAGGCAATCAGCCCCAGCATTTT

V: TRBV19
D: .
size: .
J: TRBJ1-2
CDR3: CASSSGTPKDYGYTF
DNA: TGTGCCAGTAGTTCCGGGACACCTAAGGACTATGGCTACACCTTC

V: TRBV4-1
D: TRBD1
size: few
J: TRBJ1-5
CDR3: CASSQDGGQGVQPQHF
DNA: TGCGCCAGCAGCCAAGACGGGGGACAGGGCGTACAGCCCCAGCATTTT

V: TRBV2
D: .
size: .
J: TRBJ1-5
CDR3: CASSEWIANQPQHF
DNA: TGTGCCAGCAGTGAATGGATAGCCAATCAGCCCCAGCATTTT

V: TRBV27
D: .
size: .
J: TRBJ2-2
CDR3: CASSPDRGELFF
DNA: TGTGCCAGCAGTCCAGATCGCGGGGAGCTGTTTTTT

V: TRBV6-5
D: TRBD1
size: .
J: TRBJ2-5
CDR3: CASRQGETQYF
DNA: TGTGCCAGCAGACAGGGGGAGACCCAGTACTTC

V: TRBV6-6
D: .
size: .
J: TRBJ1-2
CDR3: CASSYFGTQGIDYTF
DNA: TGTGCCAGCAGTTACTTCGGGACACAGGGTATCGACTACACCTTC

V: TRBV28
D: .
size: .
J: TRBJ2-1
CDR3: CASSIQVWGEQFF
DNA: TGTGCCAGCAGTATACAGGTATGGGGTGAGCAGTTCTTC

V: TRBV7-6
D: .
size: .
J: TRBJ1-3
CDR3: CASSLGQGLSGNTIYF
DNA: TGTGCCAGCAGCTTGGGTCAGGGGCTATCTGGAAACACCATATATTTT

V: TRBV4-2
D: .
size: .
J: TRBJ2-1
CDR3: CASSQDAGANEQFF
DNA: TGTGCCAGCAGCCAAGATGCGGGGGCGAATGAGCAGTTCTTC

V: TRBV6-5
D: .
size: .
J: TRBJ1-5
CDR3: CASRWGENQPQHF
DNA: TGTGCCAGCCGCTGGGGGGAGAATCAGCCCCAGCATTTT

V: TRBV19
D: TRBD1
size: .
J: TRBJ1-2
CDR3: CASVGGNYGYTF
DNA: TGTGCCTCAGTAGGGGGCAACTATGGCTACACCTTC

V: TRBV3-1/TRBV3-2
D: .
size: .
J: TRBJ2-2
CDR3: CASSQDLAGRYTGELFF
DNA: TGTGCCAGCAGCCAAGACCTGGCGGGGCGATACACCGGGGAGCTGTTTTTT

V: TRBV19
D: .
size: .
J: TRBJ2-1
CDR3: CASTPLPGNEQFF
DNA: TGTGCCAGTACCCCTCTGCCGGGGAATGAGCAGTTCTTC

V: TRBV27
D: .
size: .
J: TRBJ1-1
CDR3: CATQGRVNTEAFF
DNA: TGTGCCACCCAGGGCAGGGTGAACACTGAAGCTTTCTTT

V: TRBV5-5
D: TRBD2
size: many
J: TRBJ2-2
CDR3: CASIQTSGGAPGELFF
DNA: TGTGCCAGCATCCAGACTAGCGGGGGGGCCCCCGGGGAGCTGTTTTTT

V: TRBV5-5
D: .
size: .
J: TRBJ2-5
CDR3: CASSSRGRQETQYF
DNA: TGTGCCAGCAGCTCAAGGGGGAGGCAAGAGACCCAGTACTTC

V: TRBV18
D: TRBD1
size: once
J: TRBJ1-4
CDR3: CASSPRTGANEKLFF
DNA: TGTGCCAGCTCACCCAGGACAGGGGCTAATGAAAAACTGTTTTTT

V: TRBV2
D: TRBD2
size: .
J: TRBJ2-1
CDR3: CASSPAGGLGNEQFF
DNA: TGTGCCAGCAGTCCAGCGGGAGGTTTAGGCAATGAGCAGTTCTTC

V: TRBV3-1/TRBV3-2
D: .
size: .
J: TRBJ2-1
CDR3: CASSHRRGYNEQFF
DNA: TGTGCCAGCAGCCACCGGCGGGGATACAATGAGCAGTTCTTC

V: TRBV19
D: TRBD1
size: .
J: TRBJ1-1
CDR3: CASTSTGGVGHLSEAFF
DNA: TGTGCCAGTACATCGACAGGGGGCGTTGGCCACTTATCTGAAGCTTTCTTT

V: TRBV29-1
D: .
size: .
J: TRBJ2-3
CDR3: CSDSGPSTDTQYF
DNA: TGCTCTGATAGCGGACCTAGCACAGATACGCAGTATTTT

V: TRBV27
D: .
size: once
J: TRBJ1-1
CDR3: CASMLRVGTEAFF
DNA: TGTGCCAGCATGTTAAGGGTGGGTACTGAAGCTTTCTTT

V: TRBV18
D: .
size: .
J: TRBJ2-3
CDR3: CASSRGDTQYF
DNA: TGTGCCAGCTCCCGTGGAGATACGCAGTATTTT

V: TRBV14
D: TRBD1
size: .
J: TRBJ1-3
CDR3: CASSPPGDRGNTIYF
DNA: TGTGCCAGCAGCCCTCCCGGGGACAGGGGAAACACCATATATTTT